The next 9 T cell receptor beta chains were all read from a single sample in a study of shared T cell receptors in the human thymus (TCRdb year 2021). The library was obtained by the immunoSEQ multiplex PCR assay. TCRdb mirrors the immuneACCESS table, restricted to in-frame sequences. Some clones are absent from its copies; in checked studies, under half trace to an unresolved V gene, and the reason for the others is unknown. This sample has some 700,000 clones in its table, and approximately 90% of those were observed once. Clones ranked in the top ten supply about 0.01% of the sample. The same sample was also studied in work on human thymus T cells.

The sample was thymocytes. These TCRs come from a boy under two years old with a congenital heart defect. Donor details come from another sample of the same person, matched by shared clones.

The chain carries TRBV5-4 and TRBJ2-1; 7 bases agree with TRBD2. Germline V lookup: CDR1 SGHNT, CDR2 YYREEE (reference sequence). The CDR3 totals 15 residues. V dropped 0 bases and J dropped 3; count of bases not matched to a gene: 3. CDR3 nucleotide sequence: TGTGCCAGCAGCTTGGGACGGGGGGTCTACAATGAGCAGTTCTTC. Residues: CASSLGRGVYNEQFF.

The rearrangement links TRBV9 to TRBJ2-3, with 10 bases lining up with TRBD2. Germline CDR1 and CDR2: SGDLS and YYNGEE. The V and J ends lost 4 bases and 0 bases, in that order; junction bases with no gene match: 8. The CDR3 is 17 residues long. CDR3 residues: CASSLTPTSGSTDTQYF. The CDR3 DNA sequence: TGTGCCAGCAGCCTCACCCCGACTAGCGGGAGCACAGATACGCAGTATTTT.

V is TRBV9 and J is TRBJ2-7; D gene uncertain. Deletions cut 5 bases from V and 0 bases from J, with 9 bases between. CDR1 SGDLS and CDR2 YYNGEE come from the germline V gene. The CDR3 is made up of 13 amino acids. CDR3 nucleotide sequence: TGTGCCAGCAGTGACACGAGCTCCTACGAGCAGTACTTC. It specifies CASSDTSSYEQYF.

The gene calls are TRBV25-1 and TRBJ1-1; D is possibly TRBD1 (5 bases). Looked up from germline, CDR1 is MGHDK and CDR2 is SYGVNS. With 3 bases removed from V and 3 bases from J, the gap between germline ends came to 23 bases. The CDR3 runs 18 residues. CDR3 in DNA: TGTGCCAGCAGTGAGTCTTTACTGGGTCGGGGGTCGGACACTGAAGCTTTCTTT. As protein: CASSESLLGRGSDTEAFF.

The V call is TRBV27, the J call TRBJ2-1; D ambiguous. There are 14 residues in the CDR3. CDR1 is MNHEY and CDR2 is SMNVEV in the germline V gene (reference sequence). V lost 6 bases and J 0 bases, leaving 9 bases between the germline ends. DNA for the CDR3: TGTGCCAGCAGCCCCTGGAGCTCCTACAATGAGCAGTTCTTC. Its translation is CASSPWSSYNEQFF.

This chain uses TRBV19 with TRBJ2-3; 14 bases fit TRBD2. J gave up 3 bases and V 5 bases, and 10 bases lay outside the gene matches. Germline V lookup: CDR1 LNHDA, CDR2 SQIVND (reference sequence). This CDR3 has 18 amino acids. The CDR3 sequence: CASSPPGLAGVLTDTQYF. The CDR3, as DNA: TGTGCCAGTAGTCCACCGGGACTAGCGGGAGTTCTAACAGATACGCAGTATTTT.

This chain links TRBV7-8 with TRBJ2-4; D is uncertain. Trimming cost V 5 bases and J 1 base, with 6 bases left between them. Germline CDR1 SGHVS, CDR2 FQNEAQ. The CDR3 is 13 residues long. CDR3 nucleotide sequence: TGTGCCAGCAGCCTCGGGGCCAAAAACATTCAGTACTTC. Translation: CASSLGAKNIQYF.

The chain recombines TRBV27 with TRBJ2-7; 7 nucleotides align to TRBD1. CDR1 and CDR2 (germline): MNHEY, SMNVEV (reference sequence). J was trimmed by 7 bases and V by 4 bases; bases with no gene match: 10. The CDR3 runs to 14 residues. CDR3 protein: CASSYGTENAEQYF. The CDR3 nucleotides are TGTGCCAGCAGTTACGGGACAGAGAATGCGGAGCAGTACTTC.

The chain recombines TRBV6-1 with TRBJ2-3; TRBD2 agrees at 11 bases. CDR1 is MNHNS, CDR2 SASEGT, per germline. The CDR3 totals 18 residues. Trimming took 0 bases from V and 6 from J; bases not matched to a gene: 11. CDR3 amino acids: CASSEAPASGRPGDTQYF. The DNA for the CDR3 is TGTGCCAGCAGTGAAGCGCCGGCTAGCGGGAGGCCAGGGGATACGCAGTATTTT.